Following are 29 T cell receptor beta chains from one sample sequenced in a study of regulatory T cells in long-lasting Graves disease. Time point in this sample: newly diagnosed GD, antithyroid drugs for less than 3 months. PBMC RNA was the source of the TCR library. Investigators prepared the TCR beta libraries by applying iRepertoire HTBI primers and Arm-PCR of CDR3 regions. TCRdb processed the multiplex PCR reads anew with MiXCR; each CDR3 protein has one entry. The sample shows 350,000 to 450,000 distinct CDR3 sequences, over 15% of them seen only once. These same data were also listed under a study on T cells in Graves' hyperthyroidism and ophthalmopathy.

The sample consisted of peripheral blood mononuclear cells (PBMCs), taken at new diagnosis, from a patient treated with antithyroid drugs. These receptors came from a man aged 40-55 years with Graves disease.

This clonotype was detected only a few times. This rearrangement joins TRBV18 to TRBJ2-1, with 14 positions matching TRBD2. There are 14 residues in the CDR3. V shed 3 bases, J shed 10 bases, and the junction held 2 bases outside the gene matches. CDR1 is KGHSH, CDR2 LQKENI, per germline. The CDR3 DNA follows: TGTGCCAGCTCACCGACTAGCGGGGGGGGCGAGCAGTTCTTC. This encodes CASSPTSGGGEQFF.

This clonotype was seen at least ten times. J is TRBJ2-5 and V is TRBV28; TRBD1 or TRBD2 may be the D gene (6 bases each). Trimming took 8 bases from V and 2 from J, leaving 12 bases between them. The germline CDR1 and CDR2 sequences are MDHEN and SYDVKM. The CDR3 covers 13 residues. For the CDR3, the DNA is TGTGCCAGCTCCTGGGGGGCGCAAGAGACCCAGTACTTC. This codes for CASSWGAQETQYF.

This clonotype is a singleton in its sample. Possible read error: a much larger clone is one base away. This chain uses TRBV11-2 with TRBJ2-1, with 15 positions matching TRBD2. Trimming took 7 bases from V and 10 from J; bases not matched to a gene: 8. CDR1 SGHAT and CDR2 FQNNGV come from the germline V gene. This CDR3 contains 15 residues. The CDR3 DNA reads TGTGCCAGCACCCCGGGACTAGCGGGAGGTTACGAGCAGTTCTTC. Residues: CASTPGLAGGYEQFF.

This clonotype was recorded many times. This chain connects TRBV9 to TRBJ2-6; D ambiguous. Germline V gene lookup returns CDR1 SGDLS and CDR2 YYNGEE. CDR3 length: 15 residues. V lost 0 bases and J 0 bases, leaving 4 bases between the germline ends. The CDR3 protein is CASSVEGSGANVLTF. The DNA of the CDR3 is TGTGCCAGCAGCGTAGAAGGCTCTGGGGCCAACGTCCTGACTTTC.

This clonotype was counted at least ten times. The rearrangement links TRBV20-1 to TRBJ1-4, with D unclear. Trimming removed 0 bases from V and 8 bases from J, with 13 bases in between. The germline V gene encodes CDR1 DFQATT and CDR2 SNEGSKA (reference sequence). The CDR3 covers 14 residues. For the CDR3, the DNA is TGCAGTGCTAGAGATAGGTTGGGGTACGAAAAACTGTTTTTT. Translating gives CSARDRLGYEKLFF.

The gene calls are TRBV4-2 and TRBJ2-1; possible D gene TRBD1, 6 bases. The CDR3 covers 17 residues. V gave up 0 bases and J gave up 0 bases, with 12 bases separating them. CDR1 is LGHNA and CDR2 is YNFKEQ in the germline V gene. The CDR3 DNA follows: TGTGCCAGCAGCCAAGAGATCGGACAGAGCTCCTACAATGAGCAGTTCTTC. Translation: CASSQEIGQSSYNEQFF.

This clonotype came up many times. The chain has TRBV20-1 and TRBJ1-5; 7 positions match TRBD1. CDR1 is DFQATT and CDR2 is SNEGSKA in the germline V gene (reference sequence). The CDR3 covers 14 residues. Trimming took 2 bases from V and 1 from J; bases not matched to a gene: 2. CDR3 region: CSARQGGSNQPQHF. The CDR3 bases are TGCAGTGCTAGACAGGGGGGAAGCAATCAGCCCCAGCATTTT.

This chain connects TRBV9 to TRBJ2-1, with 11 bases identical to TRBD2. This CDR3 comprises 16 residues. Germline trimming cut 4 bases from V and 3 bases from J; bases unmatched to any gene: 6. Germline values: CDR1 SGDLS, CDR2 YYNGEE. The CDR3 nucleotides read TGTGCCAGCAGCCTCCGACTAGCGGGGCGCTACAATGAGCAGTTCTTC. Residues: CASSLRLAGRYNEQFF.

CDR3 DNA: TGTGCCAGCACCGCCATAGATCCCGGGACGGGGTATGGCTACACCTTC. It encodes CASTAIDPGTGYGYTF. V is TRBV6-1 and J is TRBJ1-2; D is perhaps TRBD1 (5 bases). Trimming stripped 7 bases from V and 5 bases from J, with 23 bases between. From germline, CDR1 is MNHNS and CDR2 SASEGT. The CDR3 length is 16 residues.

This clonotype was detected only a few times. This chain links TRBV19 with TRBJ2-1, with 7 nucleotides matching TRBD1. Germline trimming cut 3 bases from V and 7 bases from J; bases unmatched to any gene: 12. Germline CDR1 and CDR2: LNHDA and SQIVND (reference sequence). The CDR3 spans 16 residues. CDR3 DNA: TGTGCCAGTAGTATGTTTGGGCAGGGGGTGGTTAATGAGCAGTTCTTC. Encoded protein: CASSMFGQGVVNEQFF.

This clonotype came up many times. V gene TRBV12-3 or TRBV12-4 combines with J gene TRBJ1-5; TRBD1 might be the D (5 bases). The CDR3 is 15 residues long. The germline V and J ends were trimmed by 5 bases and 0 bases, with 11 bases remaining between them. In nucleotides, the CDR3 is TGTGCCAGCAGTCCAGACAGTTATAGCAATCAGCCCCAGCATTTT. Amino acid sequence: CASSPDSYSNQPQHF.

This clonotype occurred many times. One end of the junction fails to match germline, which may point to a read error. J is TRBJ2-1 and V is TRBV11-3, with 12 positions matching TRBD2. This CDR3 has 13 residues. Germline-derived CDR1 and CDR2 are SGHNT and YENEEA. The DNA of the CDR3 is TGTGCCAGCAGCTTAGAGGCTAGCGGGGGGGGAAACTTC. This gives the protein CASSLEASGGGNF.

This clonotype was detected ten times or more. CDR3 in amino acids: CSASDRNQPQHF. The CDR3 DNA reads as TGCAGTGCTTCGGATCGAAATCAGCCCCAGCATTTT. The genes are TRBV20-1 and TRBJ1-5, with D unclear. The CDR3 runs 12 residues. V lost 5 bases to trimming and J lost 4 bases, with 9 bases between them. Germline-derived CDR1 and CDR2 are DFQATT and SNEGSKA (reference sequence).

This clonotype was seen at least ten times. V is TRBV6-1 and J is TRBJ2-5; 7 bases map to TRBD2. From germline, CDR1 is MNHNS and CDR2 SASEGT. The CDR3 runs to 14 residues. Trimming at V came to 6 bases and at J to 4 bases, leaving 8 bases not matched to a gene. The CDR3 DNA sequence: TGTGCCAGCAGAGCACGAGGGGAGGGAGAGACCCAGTACTTC. Its translation is CASRARGEGETQYF.

This clonotype has at least ten counts. J is TRBJ2-3 and V is TRBV20-1; D is ambiguous. In germline, CDR1 is DFQATT, CDR2 SNEGSKA (reference sequence). V dropped 4 bases and J dropped 3 bases, with 11 bases sitting between them. This CDR3 has 13 residues. CDR3 sequence reads: CSAIPPGTDTQYF. The CDR3 nucleotides are TGCAGTGCTATCCCCCCCGGGACAGATACGCAGTATTTT.

V and J are TRBV6-1 and TRBJ2-3; D perhaps matches TRBD2 (7 bases). Trimming stripped 2 bases from V and 0 bases from J, with 15 bases between. The germline V gene has CDR1 MNHNS and CDR2 SASEGT. CDR3 size: 17 residues. CDR3 protein: CASSETRRGRSTDTQYF. The CDR3 nucleotides read TGTGCCAGCAGTGAAACCCGGCGGGGGCGAAGCACAGATACGCAGTATTTT.

The chain has TRBV7-7 and TRBJ2-5; D is perhaps TRBD2 (5 bases). This CDR3 contains 14 residues. Germline CDR1 is SSHAT and CDR2 is FNYEAQ (reference sequence). V shed 1 base and J shed 5 bases, with 11 bases lying between them. Written as DNA, the CDR3 is TGTGCCAGCAGCTTAGTTCGGGGATCCGAGACCCAGTACTTC. This translates into CASSLVRGSETQYF.

This clonotype has just a few counts. The chain couples TRBV20-1 to TRBJ1-2; TRBD1 is a possible D gene (5 bases). The V and J ends lost 1 base and 4 bases respectively, with 16 bases between them. The CDR3 has 15 residues. From germline, CDR1 is DFQATT and CDR2 SNEGSKA (reference sequence). The CDR3 protein is CSARGLTAGFYGYTF. CDR3 in DNA: TGCAGTGCTAGAGGGCTTACCGCAGGGTTCTATGGCTACACCTTC.

As for this clonotype: A far larger clone is one nucleotide away, so this likely arose from a read error. The genes are TRBV20-1 and TRBJ2-1; a weak D match, TRBD2 (6 bases). This CDR3 contains 14 residues. Trimming pared 1 base from V and 10 bases from J, leaving 17 bases between. Germline V gene lookup returns CDR1 DFQATT and CDR2 SNEGSKA (reference sequence). The CDR3 loop reads CSARVGLTGYEQFF. DNA of the CDR3: TGCAGTGCTAGAGTGGGACTCACAGGCTACGAGCAGTTCTTC.

The sample holds many counts of this clonotype. J is TRBJ2-5 and V is TRBV27; D not resolved. The CDR3 covers 13 residues. Germline CDR1 is MNHEY and CDR2 is SMNVEV (reference sequence). V was pared by 2 bases and J by 0 bases, with 4 bases between. The CDR3 DNA follows: TGTGCCAGCAGTTTAAAGTACCAAGAGACCCAGTACTTC. This gives the protein CASSLKYQETQYF.

V gene TRBV6-1 combines with J gene TRBJ2-5, with 9 bases identical to TRBD2. The J segment lost 5 bases and the V segment lost 5 bases, leaving 15 bases of the junction unmatched. The germline V gene has CDR1 MNHNS and CDR2 SASEGT. The CDR3 runs 17 residues. The DNA for the CDR3 is TGTGCCAGCAGTCCAATGGCTAGCGGGGATGTTGAGGAGACCCAGTACTTC. It encodes CASSPMASGDVEETQYF.

This clonotype has only a few counts. The chain recombines TRBV4-1 with TRBJ1-5, with a weak D call TRBD1 (5 bases). The germline V gene encodes CDR1 MGHRA and CDR2 YSYEKL. V was pared by 0 bases and J by 9 bases, with 18 bases between. The CDR3 runs 16 residues. As DNA, the CDR3 is TGCGCCAGCAGCCAAGATGATCAGGGTGGGGGTGTGCCCCAGCATTTT. This encodes CASSQDDQGGGVPQHF.

The genes are TRBV10-3 and TRBJ1-3; TRBD1 might be the D (6 bases). CDR3 length: 16 amino acids. Trimming shortened V by 4 bases and J by 2 bases, and 15 bases separated the two germline ends. The V gene's germline CDR1 is ENHRY and CDR2 SYGVKD. Here the CDR3 DNA reads TGTGCCATCAGTGCCTTCCAGGGGAGGGCTGGAAACACCATATATTTT. It is translated as CAISAFQGRAGNTIYF.

The V gene is TRBV27, the J gene TRBJ1-2; no reliable D call. Germline V gene data show CDR1 as MNHEY and CDR2 as SMNVEV (reference sequence). The CDR3 runs 16 residues. The V end was cut by 3 bases, the J end by 0 bases, with 14 bases between. The DNA of the CDR3 is TGTGCCAGCAGTTTCTTCCTGGTCCGAGCTAACTATGGCTACACCTTC. This sequence encodes CASSFFLVRANYGYTF.

This clonotype has a count of ten or more. This chain connects TRBV3-1 to TRBJ2-7; the match to TRBD2 covers 7 bases. CDR3 length equals 16 residues. Germline loops: CDR1 LGHDT, CDR2 YNNKEL (reference sequence). V shed 3 bases, J shed 2 bases, and the junction held 10 bases outside the gene matches. The CDR3 is CASSQLRDAGAYEQYF. The CDR3 coding sequence is TGTGCCAGCAGCCAGCTCCGGGACGCGGGGGCCTACGAGCAGTACTTC.

The chain employs TRBV7-3 and TRBJ1-6, with TRBD1 matching over 7 bases. From germline, CDR1 is SGHTA and CDR2 FQGTGA. With V trimmed by 1 base and J by 7 bases, 1 base remained unmatched. The CDR3 has 14 residues. The CDR3 loop is CASSLIGGNSPLHF. DNA of the CDR3: TGTGCCAGCAGCTTAATAGGGGGCAATTCACCCCTCCACTTT.

The V gene is TRBV6-1, the J gene TRBJ1-3; D gene uncertain. Germline values: CDR1 MNHNS, CDR2 SASEGT. This CDR3 contains 14 residues. Trimming stripped 6 bases from V and 0 bases from J, with 9 bases between. CDR3 in DNA: TGTGCCAGCAGCCGACGTATCTCTGGAAACACCATATATTTT. It is translated as CASSRRISGNTIYF.

The J gene is TRBJ1-5, the V gene TRBV5-1; D not resolved. The V and J ends lost 4 bases and 6 bases respectively, with 23 bases between them. CDR1 and CDR2 from the germline V gene are SGHRS and YFSETQ. The CDR3 runs 17 residues. CDR3: CASSRYRGLQISQPQHF. For the CDR3, the DNA is TGCGCCAGCAGCCGATATCGTGGTTTGCAGATATCTCAGCCCCAGCATTTT.

V usage is TRBV7-9 and J usage is TRBJ1-2, with 9 bases fitting TRBD1. V shed 5 bases and J 4 bases; nucleotides not matched to a gene: 11. CDR1 SEHNR and CDR2 FQNEAQ come from the germline V gene (reference sequence). The CDR3 runs 16 residues. DNA of the CDR3: TGTGCCAGCAGCGGGGGGAGCGACAGGGGGGGCTATGGCTACACCTTC. This encodes CASSGGSDRGGYGYTF.